This entry lists 4 T cell receptor beta chains sequenced from one sample in a study of cytomegalovirus exposure and HLA in healthy donors. PCR was performed using 60 Vbeta and 13 Jbeta primers. The method was immunoSEQ multiplex PCR; TCRdb's version includes in-frame clones alone and lacks a portion of them. This sample has approximately 160,000 clones, with around 75% found just once. The sample was PBMCs. The receptors derive from a male donor in good health and CMV-seronegative.

The chain carries TRBV12-5 and TRBJ1-5; 11 positions match TRBD1. The V and J ends lost 0 bases and 10 bases, in that order; junction bases with no gene match: 11. Germline V CDR1 and CDR2: LGHNT, FRNRAP. The CDR3 is 17 residues long. The CDR3 DNA is TGTGCTAGTGGTTTGGTTTTACCGGGACAGGGGGTATATCCCCAGCATTTT. Protein sequence: CASGLVLPGQGVYPQHF. The full variable domain, in which reference TRBV12-5 and TRBJ1-5 provide the parts outside the CDR3, is DARVTQTPRHKVTEMGQEVTMRCQPILGHNTVFWYRQTMMQGLELLAYFRNRAPLDDSGMPKDRFSAEMPDATLATLKIQPSEPRDSAVYFCASGLVLPGQGVYPQHFGDGTRLSIL.

The V and J genes are TRBV28 and TRBJ2-3; 8 bases match TRBD2. The junction had 12 bases not matched to a gene; V was cut back by 7 bases and J by 6 bases. Germline CDR1 MDHEN, CDR2 SYDVKM. This CDR3 comprises 15 residues. CDR3: CASIRGLGSSDTQYF. CDR3 sequence (DNA): TGTGCCAGCATCCGGGGACTAGGTTCTTCTGATACGCAGTATTTT.

The J gene is TRBJ2-5, the V gene TRBV6-5, with D tentatively TRBD2 (6 bases). The end of the DNA fits TRBJ2-7 better, so the J call may be wrong. Germline V gene sequence: CDR1 MNHEY, CDR2 SVGAGI. The CDR3 is 15 residues long. The CDR3 region is CASSYSREFTYEQYF. In DNA, the CDR3 is TGTGCCAGCAGTTACTCCCGGGAGTTTACCTACGAGCAGTACTTC.

The chain carries TRBV9 and TRBJ1-1; 7 bases agree with TRBD1. Unmatched junction bases numbered 1, after V lost 3 bases and J lost 2 bases. The CDR3 length is 13 residues. CDR1 SGDLS and CDR2 YYNGEE come from the germline V gene. CDR3 sequence (DNA): TGTGCCAGCAGCGAGGGGGCAAACACTGAAGCTTTCTTT. Amino acid sequence: CASSEGANTEAFF. The whole variable domain, remainder taken from reference TRBV9 and TRBJ1-1, is DSGVTQTPKHLITATGQRVTLRCSPRSGDLSVYWYQQSLDQGLQFLIQYYNGEERAKGNILERFSAQQFPDLHSELNLSSLELGDSALYFCASSEGANTEAFFGQGTRLTVV.